This T cell receptor (beta chain) emerged from a study of T and B cells in COVID-19 patients. Study-level information: Most recovered patients had mild to moderate COVID-19 treated as outpatients.

Blood genomic DNA input for TRB amplification was 250-500 ng. Multiplex PCR with BIOMED2 TRB-A/B primer pools amplified TRB rearrangements. MiXCR, applied by TCRdb to the multiplex PCR reads, yields one record per CDR3 protein. The data contain more than 10,000 distinct CDR3 sequences, approximately 35% of them singletons. Findings and caveats of the study: Symptomatic-phase blood samples from mildly ill patients and early samples from severe cases were scarce. There were about 2,500 TCR clusters exclusive to the recovered cohort, a few dozen with low generation probability. Clonality of TRB repertoires was high in active COVID-19; recovery brought above-healthy diversity and richness.

This clonotype was found a few times. What it binds is not known. The CDR3 is made up of 18 amino acids. CDR1 is LNHDA and CDR2 is SQIVND in the germline V gene (reference sequence). The V and J ends lost 5 bases and 5 bases respectively, with 24 bases between them. This TCR was sampled from a human donor with active COVID-19. The rearrangement joins TRBV19 to TRBJ1-4; maybe TRBD1 (5 bases). Sequencing was performed on blood. Written as DNA, the CDR3 is TGTGCCAGTAGTGAATCCGGAACAAGACTGGGGCGGAATGAAAAACTGTTTTTT. Residues: CASSESGTRLGRNEKLFF. The full variable domain, rest sourced from reference TRBV19 and TRBJ1-4, is DGGITQSPKYLFRKEGQNVTLSCEQNLNHDAMYWYRQDPGQGLRLIYYSQIVNDFQKGDIAEGYSVSREKKESFPLTVTSAQKNPTAFYLCASSESGTRLGRNEKLFFGSGTQLSVL.